The 17 T cell receptor beta chains reported below all come from one sample, sequenced in a study of T cell clusters in autoimmune cytopenias. TRB was amplified by touch-down multiplex PCR, primer pools A and B combined. TCRdb re-called the multiplex PCR reads; one entry per CDR3 protein, DNA not given. The sample data list about 5,000 distinct CDR3 sequences. TRB was amplified from about 260 ng of peripheral blood genomic DNA per sample. The same data also contributed to another study, on T cell repertoires in aging, cancer and after chemotherapy.

The sample consisted of peripheral blood. Receptors originate from a human donor in good health.

The chain has TRBV6-1 and TRBJ2-7. The germline CDR1 and CDR2 sequences are MNHNS and SASEGT. The CDR3 totals 14 residues. The CDR3 protein is CASSKGETSYEQYF.

The V gene is TRBV6-1, the J gene TRBJ1-5; TCRdb reports TRBD1, a call that lacks DNA to check it against. Germline V gene sequence: CDR1 MNHNS, CDR2 SASEGT. CDR3 size: 15 residues. CDR3 residues: CASTPGVASNQPQHF.

The CDR3 sequence is CASSPGAAPYEQYF. The rearrangement uses TRBV18 and TRBJ2-7; the TCRdb D gene call, TRBD1, has no DNA to confirm it. The CDR3 is made up of 14 amino acids. Germline CDR1 reads KGHSH; CDR2 reads LQKENI. Looking up the rest from reference TRBV18 and TRBJ2-7 gives the full variable domain: NAGVMQNPRHLVRRRGQEARLRCSPMKGHSHVYWYRQLPEEGLKFMVYLQKENIIDESGMPKERFSAEFPKEGPSILRIQQVVRGDSAAYFCASSPGAAPYEQYFGPGTRLTVT.

Considering frequency, this clonotype is medium-sized. CDR3 residues: CASSLGGLISYNEQFF. V is TRBV5-4 and J is TRBJ2-1; TCRdb lists TRBD2, though no DNA is available to test this call. This CDR3 has 16 residues. Germline CDR1 and CDR2: SGHNT and YYREEE (reference sequence).

The rearrangement uses TRBV5-6 and TRBJ2-1; the D call from TCRdb, TRBD2, cannot be confirmed without DNA. Germline loops: CDR1 SGHDT, CDR2 YYEEEE. CDR3 length: 15 amino acids. The CDR3 sequence: CASSPGTSGSNEQFF.

The V call is TRBV6-5, the J call TRBJ2-3; the D gene TCRdb calls, TRBD2, cannot be checked with no DNA. The CDR3 runs to 15 residues. Germline assignment: CDR1 MNHEY and CDR2 SVGAGI. The CDR3 protein is CASSSKGGSTDTQYF.

The V gene is TRBV19, the J gene TRBJ2-3; TCRdb's D call, TRBD2, is unchecked because there is no DNA. The CDR3 runs to 16 residues. Per the germline V gene, CDR1 is LNHDA and CDR2 is SQIVND (reference sequence). CDR3 protein: CASSIVAGGPVDTQYF.

V and J are TRBV19 and TRBJ1-5; TCRdb indicates TRBD1, and absent DNA this call remains unverified. This CDR3 spans 17 amino acids. In germline, CDR1 is LNHDA, CDR2 SQIVND (reference sequence). This chain's CDR3 is CASSIKETGTSNQPQHF.

This clonotype is deemed medium-sized by its frequency. The rearrangement uses TRBV19 and TRBJ2-6; TCRdb's assignment of TRBD2 cannot be checked, as there is no DNA. The CDR3 is 16 amino acids. CDR1 LNHDA and CDR2 SQIVND come from the germline V gene (reference sequence). The CDR3 loop reads CASERWGTSGANVLTF.

The V and J genes are TRBV29-1 and TRBJ1-2; TCRdb's D call of TRBD1 is untestable without DNA. This CDR3 region has 13 residues. The germline V gene has CDR1 SQVTM and CDR2 ANQGSEA. CDR3 residues: CSARTGGGDGYTF.

This chain uses TRBV12-3 or TRBV12-4 with TRBJ2-7; TCRdb's D call of TRBD1 is untestable without DNA. The CDR3 runs 15 residues. This CDR3 is CASSFRTGLTYEQYF.

The chain employs TRBV29-1 and TRBJ2-1; the D gene TCRdb calls, TRBD2, cannot be checked with no DNA. CDR1 SQVTM and CDR2 ANQGSEA come from the germline V gene. This CDR3 spans 14 amino acids. The CDR3 spells CSGGLASSYNEQFF.

The chain links TRBV6-5 to TRBJ1-4. Germline V gives CDR1 MNHEY, CDR2 SVGAGI. CDR3 length equals 15 residues. This chain's CDR3 is CASSYSRDTNEKLFF.

This chain joins TRBV7-6 and TRBJ1-2; no DNA is available, so the TRBD1 call from TCRdb remains unchecked. CDR3 length equals 13 residues. CDR1 and CDR2 (germline): SGHVS, FNYEAQ. CDR3 loop: CASSRAGYPGLTF.

The chain employs TRBV29-1 and TRBJ2-1; TCRdb calls TRBD2, which cannot be checked without DNA. Germline CDR1 is SQVTM and CDR2 is ANQGSEA. The CDR3 spans 15 residues. The CDR3 sequence is CSVVPLGPSYNEQFF.

By frequency, this clonotype is medium-sized. The genes are TRBV19 and TRBJ2-5; the TRBD1 assignment by TCRdb is unverifiable without DNA. Germline V gene data show CDR1 as LNHDA and CDR2 as SQIVND (reference sequence). This CDR3 is built from 15 residues. The CDR3 is CASSTSGTGRETQYF.

The chain couples TRBV6-5 to TRBJ2-7; as DNA is missing, the TRBD1 call by TCRdb cannot be tested. Germline V gene sequence: CDR1 MNHEY, CDR2 SVGAGI. The CDR3 sequence is 17 residues long. The chain's CDR3 is CASSYSTVTGRSYEQYF.